The 23 T cell receptor beta chains presented below share a single source sample, sequenced in a study of neoadjuvant anti-PD-1 for oral cavity cancer. Some clones are missing from TCRdb's copy, which holds only in-frame ones; the method was immunoSEQ multiplex PCR. The sample comprises around 11,000 clones, 52% of which are singletons, and roughly 29% rests with the top ten. This material consisted of tumor tissue, taken before nivolumab (anti-PD-1) treatment. These receptor sequences come from a person between 40 and 85 years old with oral cavity squamous cell carcinoma.

This clone was picked up a small number of times. This rearrangement joins TRBV19 to TRBJ2-7; D call uncertain. V lost 5 bases and J 6 bases, leaving 17 bases between the germline ends. The CDR3 extends over 14 amino acids. CDR1 and CDR2 (germline): LNHDA, SQIVND (reference sequence). The CDR3 DNA reads as TGTGCCAGTAGTCCCCAGAAAGACATGACCGAGCAGTACTTC. Its protein is CASSPQKDMTEQYF. The whole variable domain, remainder taken from reference TRBV19 and TRBJ2-7, is DGGITQSPKYLFRKEGQNVTLSCEQNLNHDAMYWYRQDPGQGLRLIYYSQIVNDFQKGDIAEGYSVSREKKESFPLTVTSAQKNPTAFYLCASSPQKDMTEQYFGPGTRLTVT.

The chain couples TRBV7-9 to TRBJ2-5; D possibly corresponds to TRBD2 (5 bases). Trimming left V 5 bases short and J 2 bases short, with 24 bases between. The V gene's germline CDR1 is SEHNR and CDR2 FQNEAQ (reference sequence). The CDR3 is 18 amino acids. This chain's CDR3 is CASSQKTGVFPPQETQYF. As DNA, the CDR3 is TGTGCCAGCAGCCAAAAGACCGGGGTCTTCCCCCCGCAAGAGACCCAGTACTTC. Full variable domain (rest looked up from reference TRBV7-9 and TRBJ2-5): DTGVSQNPRHKITKRGQNVTFRCDPISEHNRLYWYRQTLGQGPEFLTYFQNEAQLEKSRLLSDRFSAERPKGSFSTLEIQRTEQGDSAMYLCASSQKTGVFPPQETQYFGPGTRLLVL.

V usage is TRBV2 and J usage is TRBJ2-5, with a tentative D call TRBD1 (5 bases). This CDR3 has 12 amino acids. Germline lookup yields CDR1 SNHLY and CDR2 FYNNEI. Deletions cut 6 bases from V and 2 bases from J, with 7 bases between. The chain's CDR3 is CASRDIQETQYF. The CDR3 nucleotides read TGTGCCAGCAGGGACATACAAGAGACCCAGTACTTC.

This clone was seen once. The chain couples TRBV19 to TRBJ2-5, with TRBD2 identical over 8 bases. The junction had 6 bases not matched to a gene; V was cut back by 2 bases and J by 4 bases. CDR1 and CDR2 (germline): LNHDA, SQIVND (reference sequence). The CDR3 extends over 15 amino acids. CDR3 DNA sequence: TGTGCCAGTAGTATAATAAGCGGGGGTTCAGAGACCCAGTACTTC. The encoded protein is CASSIISGGSETQYF. Combining the CDR3 with reference TRBV19 and TRBJ2-5 gives the whole variable domain DGGITQSPKYLFRKEGQNVTLSCEQNLNHDAMYWYRQDPGQGLRLIYYSQIVNDFQKGDIAEGYSVSREKKESFPLTVTSAQKNPTAFYLCASSIISGGSETQYFGPGTRLLVL.

There are a few counts of this clone. V is TRBV29-1 and J is TRBJ1-2; 8 bases align to TRBD1. Losses at the gene ends were 3 bases for V and 2 bases for J; bases not matched to a gene: 5. The CDR3 spans 14 residues. Germline V CDR1 and CDR2: SQVTM, ANQGSEA. This CDR3 reads CSVDFRGPNYGYTF. The CDR3 DNA reads as TGCAGCGTTGACTTCAGGGGGCCCAACTATGGCTACACCTTC.

This clone is labeled as medium-sized (0.01 to 0.1%). The same CDR3 is also encoded by other DNA sequences in this sample. The chain combines TRBV5-1 with TRBJ2-1; 8 bases fit TRBD2. J lost 4 bases, V lost 6 bases, and 9 bases had no gene match. The germline V gene has CDR1 SGHRS and CDR2 YFSETQ. The CDR3 is 15 residues long. In DNA form, the CDR3 reads TGCGCCAGCAAAGACGGCGGGGGGCTTTACAATGAGCAGTTCTTC. Translated: CASKDGGGLYNEQFF.

V is TRBV10-3 and J is TRBJ1-5; D is unresolved. V was clipped by 2 bases and J by 3 bases, with 8 bases between them. The CDR3 runs 14 residues. Germline CDR1 is ENHRY and CDR2 is SYGVKD. The CDR3 DNA is TGTGCCATCAGTGAGAACCCCCTCAATCAGCCCCAGCATTTT. Translated, it gives CAISENPLNQPQHF.

V and J are TRBV9 and TRBJ2-3; D is uncertain. Germline lookup yields CDR1 SGDLS and CDR2 YYNGEE. The CDR3 is made up of 13 amino acids. V was shortened by 4 bases and J by 5 bases, with 11 bases between the two germline ends. DNA of the CDR3: TGTGCCAGCAGCAATCGTCTAATAGATACGCAGTATTTT. Translated: CASSNRLIDTQYF.

The chain recombines TRBV15 with TRBJ1-2; 8 bases map to TRBD1. After removal of 3 bases from V and 4 bases from J, the junction contained 13 bases not matched to a gene. The CDR3 is 17 residues long. Germline lookup yields CDR1 LNHNV and CDR2 YYDKDF (reference sequence). The CDR3 is CATSRSRGQALFYGYTF. For the CDR3, the DNA is TGTGCCACCAGCAGGTCAAGGGGACAGGCACTTTTCTATGGCTACACCTTC.

This clone has a handful of counts. J is TRBJ1-2 and V is TRBV5-4; 7 bases are shared with TRBD1. With V trimmed by 5 bases and J by 0 bases, 4 bases remained unmatched. Germline CDR1 SGHNT, CDR2 YYREEE (reference sequence). The CDR3 has 14 residues. CDR3 nucleotides: TGTGCCAGCAGTCCGACAGGGCCTAACTATGGCTACACCTTC. Translation: CASSPTGPNYGYTF.

V and J are TRBV7-8 and TRBJ2-2; D gene ambiguous. The CDR3 consists of 15 residues. V was trimmed by 0 bases and J by 3 bases, leaving 8 bases between them. Germline V lookup: CDR1 SGHVS, CDR2 FQNEAQ. CDR3 amino acids: CASSLAPTYTGELFF. The CDR3 coding sequence is TGTGCCAGCAGCTTAGCTCCCACGTACACCGGGGAGCTGTTTTTT.

The chain couples TRBV2 to TRBJ1-6; 10 bases are a match to TRBD1. V lost 7 bases to trimming and J lost 12 bases; unmatched junction nucleotides: 15. The germline V gene has CDR1 SNHLY and CDR2 FYNNEI. The CDR3 sequence is 16 residues long. The CDR3 DNA reads TGTGCCAGCACCGAAATGGGACTGGGACAGGGGAGACCCCTCCACTTT. Translated, it gives CASTEMGLGQGRPLHF.

This clone was detected once. In DNA form, the CDR3 reads TGTGCCAGCAGTTTCGGGACGGCGAACACTGAAGCTTTCTTT. This sequence encodes CASSFGTANTEAFF. The genes are TRBV6-5 and TRBJ1-1; D is possibly TRBD1 (5 bases). This CDR3 has 14 amino acids. V gave up 4 bases and J gave up 1 base, with 10 bases separating them. Germline CDR1 is MNHEY and CDR2 is SVGAGI.

A few counts support this clone. The chain combines TRBV6-1 with TRBJ1-1; D is unresolved. Germline lookup yields CDR1 MNHNS and CDR2 SASEGT. The V end lost 4 bases, the J end lost 1 base, and 7 bases lay between the germline ends. The CDR3 has 13 residues. This CDR3 reads CASSGARNTEAFF. CDR3 coding DNA: TGTGCCAGCAGTGGGGCCAGGAACACTGAAGCTTTCTTT.

This chain joins TRBV5-4 and TRBJ2-1, with 9 nucleotides matching TRBD2. With V trimmed by 0 bases and J by 6 bases, 4 bases remained unmatched. The CDR3 loop spans 15 amino acids. The germline gives CDR1 SGHNT, CDR2 YYREEE (reference sequence). For the CDR3, the DNA is TGTGCCAGCAGCTTGGGTCTAGCGGGGACCAATGAGCAGTTCTTC. As protein: CASSLGLAGTNEQFF.

This CDR3 reads CASSYRTDQETQYF. The CDR3 DNA follows: TGTGCCAGCAGTTACCGGACGGACCAAGAGACCCAGTACTTC. The rearrangement uses TRBV6-5 and TRBJ2-5; D is undetermined. Germline CDR1 reads MNHEY; CDR2 reads SVGAGI. This CDR3 comprises 14 residues. V lost 2 bases to trimming and J lost 0 bases, with 7 bases between them.

This clone is medium-sized within its sample. This chain uses TRBV21-1 with TRBJ2-7; the DNA was not used to check the table's D call, TRBD1. TRBV21-1 is noted as a pseudogene. The CDR3 extends over 16 amino acids. The CDR3 here is CASSDRQDSFSYEQYF. The CDR3 DNA follows: TGTGCCAGCAGCGACCGACAGGATTCGTTTTCCTACGAGCAGTACTTC.

By proportion, this clone is medium-sized. This chain joins TRBV28 and TRBJ1-2, with a possible D match to TRBD1 (5 bases). CDR1 is MDHEN and CDR2 is SYDVKM in the germline V gene. V gave up 7 bases and J gave up 4 bases, with 10 bases separating them. This CDR3 contains 12 residues. The CDR3 nucleotides are TGTGCCAGCACCTTGAGGGGCTATGGCTACACCTTC. Amino acids: CASTLRGYGYTF.

This clone was observed a handful of times. The chain combines TRBV7-6 with TRBJ2-2, with D tentatively TRBD1 (6 bases). Germline V CDR1 and CDR2: SGHVS, FNYEAQ. The CDR3 is 13 residues long. The ends were cut back, 5 bases at V and 6 bases at J, with 10 bases in the middle. For the CDR3, the DNA is TGTGCCAGCAGCCCAAGGACAGCCGGGGAGCTGTTTTTT. Protein: CASSPRTAGELFF. Full variable domain (remainder filled in from reference TRBV7-6 and TRBJ2-2): GAGVSQSPRYKVTKRGQDVALRCDPISGHVSLYWYRQALGQGPEFLTYFNYEAQQDKSGLPNDRFSAERPEGSISTLTIQRTEQRDSAMYRCASSPRTAGELFFGEGSRLTVL.

This clone occurred a few times. V is TRBV4-1 and J is TRBJ2-7, with 11 nucleotides matching TRBD2. Trimming at V came to 0 bases and at J to 4 bases, leaving 2 bases not matched to a gene. CDR3 size: 15 residues. In germline, CDR1 is MGHRA, CDR2 YSYEKL. The CDR3 loop reads CASSQDSGGVYEQYF. CDR3 DNA: TGCGCCAGCAGCCAAGATAGCGGGGGGGTTTACGAGCAGTACTTC.

This clone was seen a handful of times. The chain employs TRBV18 and TRBJ2-3; TRBD1 matches at 8 bases. Per the germline V gene, CDR1 is KGHSH and CDR2 is LQKENI. This CDR3 comprises 14 residues. V trimming: 3 bases; J trimming: 4 bases; junction bases outside the gene matches: 3. The CDR3 sequence is CASSPGTGADTQYF. The DNA for the CDR3 is TGTGCCAGCTCACCGGGGACAGGTGCAGATACGCAGTATTTT.

This clone is medium-sized in the sample. Other DNA sequences in the sample encode the same CDR3. The rearrangement links TRBV13 to TRBJ2-7, with TRBD2 as a possible D gene (5 bases). The CDR3 runs to 13 residues. V shed 0 bases and J shed 2 bases, with 5 bases lying between them. Germline assignment: CDR1 PRHDT and CDR2 FYEKMQ (reference sequence). CDR3 amino acids: CASSLGRAYEQYF. The CDR3 nucleotides are TGTGCCAGCAGCTTAGGGAGGGCCTACGAGCAGTACTTC.

The chain couples TRBV5-1 to TRBJ2-1, with TRBD1 identical over 8 bases. The V gene end was trimmed by 3 bases and the J gene end by 10 bases; junction bases not matched to a gene: 9. CDR1 SGHRS and CDR2 YFSETQ come from the germline V gene. The CDR3 is 14 amino acids. The CDR3: CASSYGTGSGEQFF. CDR3 sequence (DNA): TGCGCCAGCAGCTACGGGACAGGTTCGGGGGAGCAGTTCTTC.